The entry below describes one T cell receptor (beta chain). Its antigen is currently not known. No qualities accompany the bases; no much larger clone lies one base away. The data derive from a study of graft-versus-host responses after intestinal transplantation (dated by TCRdb to about 2021). Concerning the study at large: Multivisceral, liver-intestinal, or isolated intestinal transplants were received by the recipients. All recipients received anti-thymocyte globulin induction followed by maintenance tacrolimus and steroids for about three years. After intestinal transplantation, graft-versus-host and host-versus-graft alloreactive T cell clones in the graft, circulation and bone marrow were tracked using bulk TCR-beta CDR3 sequencing. To identify alloreactive clones, pre-transplant mixed lymphocyte reaction products were sequenced and then compared with unstimulated pre-transplant donor and recipient T cells. The cohort enrolled 20 to 30 intestinal transplant recipients including one retransplant, and a few patients lacking pretransplant specimens were excluded. A peak of at least 4% donor T cells among recipient peripheral blood mononuclear cells was the definition used for donor T cell macrochimerism. Instead of going to the commercial service, samples from a few later patients were sequenced in-house on an Illumina MiSeq and processed with MiXCR. Paper-wide results and their limitations: Conclusions were limited by the relatively low number and heterogeneity of intestinal transplant patients. GvH clones were detected in recipient bone marrow, and some of these GvH clones were observed earlier in ileal mucosa or blood, consistent with an intestinal mucosal origin. Peak levels of circulating GvH clones were associated with declines in HvG clones early after transplant. In patients with donor T cell macrochimerism, the allografts had high GvH to HvG T cell clonal ratios.

Libraries came from the immunoSEQ multiplex PCR assay. For most patients, genomic DNA was isolated with the Qiagen DNeasy Blood and Tissue Kit and shipped frozen to Adaptive Biotechnologies for TCR sequencing. For most patients, high-throughput TCR-beta CDR3 sequencing of genomic DNA was performed by Adaptive Biotechnologies. On the authors' methods: TCR sequencing data were retrieved from Adaptive's ImmunoSEQ software for 18 patients, whereas three other patients were processed with MiXCR and VDJtools. To correct CD4 versus CD8 sorting errors, sequences present in both subsets at a frequency ratio below 5:1 were removed. CDR3 nucleotide sequences shared between donor and recipient were removed because their origin could not be assigned. Alloreactive clones required at least 2-fold expansion over unstimulated cells and minimum CFSE-low frequency of 0.002% (template counts) or 0.001% (read counts). Clones detected in sequenced pre-transplant spleen, lymph node, or MLR CFSE-low populations of the donor or recipient were defined as mappable. The cumulative frequency of alloreactive clones was calculated as a percentage of all sequences, weighted by copy number. Drawn from immuneACCESS, this table holds only the in-frame rearrangements with V and J called that TCRdb kept. Clones are partly lost; checked studies trace under half to an unresolved V gene and leave the rest unexplained. That table gives V, J and clone size, and the DNA gave D and trimming. This sample is represented by 96,000 or so clones; 90% to 95% of them were singletons. Together, the top ten hold roughly 0.17% of the sample.

Its CDR3 holds 14 amino acids, cysteine through phenylalanine. Only CDR3 DNA remains: 42 bases, in frame from the first base. As encoded in the germline V gene, CDR1 is SQVTM while CDR2 is ANQGSEA. The time point label for this specimen denotes: cells obtained before transplantation from donor or recipient. CD3+CD4+ and CD3+CD8+ populations were FACS-sorted from unstimulated pre-transplant donor and recipient cells taken from spleen or lymph nodes. The sample in question was unstimulated CD4+ T cells sorted from spleen or lymph node cells, obtained before intestinal transplant. The rearranged chain carries TRBV29-1 and TRBJ2-1; 8 bases in between match TRBD2. The clonotype comes from a human donor who received an intestinal transplant. The encoded CDR3 is CSGRFQAGEREQFF. In nucleotide form, the sequence is TGCAGTGGAAGATTTCAAGCGGGAGAGCGAGAGCAGTTCTTC.